These T cell receptor beta chains were read from a single sample in a study of STAT5B mutations in CD4+ large granular lymphocyte leukemia. The protocol was immunoSEQ multiplex PCR, while the TCRdb copy is restricted to in-frame clones and leaves out a portion. The table has some 38,000 clones, approximately 85% seen once. The sequencing sample was made of CD4+ T cells from blood buffy coats. These receptor sequences come from a human donor in good health. CDR3s include the opening cysteine and the closing phenylalanine or tryptophan. D genes are given only for firm matches. Rows may omit the clone size; those that give it use once, few, many or a size class.

J: TRBJ2-2
D: TRBD1
size: .
V: TRBV6-1
length: 15
DNA: TGTGCCAGCAGTGTTGGACAGGGGGCATCCGGGGAGCTGTTTTTT
CDR3: CASSVGQGASGELFF

J: TRBJ2-1
D: .
size: .
V: TRBV5-1
length: 14
DNA: TGCGCCAGCAGCTTGGTCCCTAGCTTGGATGAGCAGTTCTTC
CDR3: CASSLVPSLDEQFF

J: TRBJ1-5
D: .
size: .
V: TRBV19
length: 15
DNA: TGTGCCAGTAGTCCTGGGGGCGATAGCAATCAGCCCCAGCATTTT
CDR3: CASSPGGDSNQPQHF

J: TRBJ2-1
D: .
size: .
V: TRBV9
length: 15
DNA: TGTGCCAGCAGCGCAGGAGGCGACACATACAATGAGCAGTTCTTC
CDR3: CASSAGGDTYNEQFF

J: TRBJ2-3
D: TRBD2
size: .
V: TRBV6-5
length: 14
DNA: TGTGCCAGCACCGGACTAGCGAGCACAGATACGCAGTATTTT
CDR3: CASTGLASTDTQYF

J: TRBJ2-5
D: TRBD2
size: .
V: TRBV7-2
length: 11
DNA: TGTGCCAGCAGGCGGGGGGAGACCCAGTACTTC
CDR3: CASRRGETQYF

J: TRBJ1-2
D: TRBD1
size: .
V: TRBV7-8
length: 14
DNA: TGTGCCAGCAGCTTGGGACAGAAAATCTATGGCTACACCTTC
CDR3: CASSLGQKIYGYTF

J: TRBJ2-3
D: .
size: .
V: TRBV10-2
length: 16
DNA: TGCGCCAGCAGTGAGCCTGCGGGGCCTAGCACAGATACGCAGTATTTT
CDR3: CASSEPAGPSTDTQYF

J: TRBJ2-7
D: .
size: .
V: TRBV9
length: 13
DNA: TGTGCCAGCAGCGCGCCCCCCGTTTACGAGCAGTACTTC
CDR3: CASSAPPVYEQYF

J: TRBJ2-7
D: TRBD1
size: .
V: TRBV5-6
length: 15
DNA: TGTGCCAGCAGCTCCTCCGGGACAGGGGCCTACGAGCAGTACTTC
CDR3: CASSSSGTGAYEQYF

J: TRBJ2-3
D: .
size: .
V: TRBV6-4
length: 14
DNA: TGTGCCAGCAGCCTAGGTACTAGCACAGATACGCAGTATTTT
CDR3: CASSLGTSTDTQYF

J: TRBJ1-2
D: .
size: .
V: TRBV28
length: 14
DNA: TGTGCCAGCAGACCCCCGGGAGCCCACTATGGCTACACCTTC
CDR3: CASRPPGAHYGYTF

J: TRBJ1-5
D: .
size: .
V: TRBV5-1
length: 13
DNA: TGCGCCAGCAGCCTGGACGGGGAAAAGCCCCAGCATTTT
CDR3: CASSLDGEKPQHF

J: TRBJ2-1
D: TRBD2
size: .
V: TRBV29-1
length: 15
DNA: TGCAGCGTTGAAAGGGGGACTAGCGGGAACGGTGAGCAGTTCTTC
CDR3: CSVERGTSGNGEQFF

J: TRBJ2-1
D: TRBD2
size: .
V: TRBV2
length: 15
DNA: TGTGCCAGCAGGACACTAGCGGGAGAGTACAATGAGCAGTTCTTC
CDR3: CASRTLAGEYNEQFF

J: TRBJ2-7
D: .
size: .
V: TRBV6-1
length: 13
DNA: TGTGCCAGCAATCGGGTCAGGGTCGACGAGCAGTACTTC
CDR3: CASNRVRVDEQYF

J: TRBJ2-5
D: .
size: few
V: TRBV7-9
length: 14
DNA: TGTGCCAGCAGCTTATCCCAGGGGCAAGAGACCCAGTACTTC
CDR3: CASSLSQGQETQYF

J: TRBJ1-2
D: .
size: .
V: TRBV5-4
length: 15
DNA: TGTGCCAGCAGCTTGGGCCAGGGTCGTGACTATGGCTACACCTTC
CDR3: CASSLGQGRDYGYTF

J: TRBJ2-1
D: TRBD2
size: .
V: TRBV5-1
length: 15
DNA: TGCGCCAGCAGCTTGGGGACTAGCGGGAGCAATGAGCAGTTCTTC
CDR3: CASSLGTSGSNEQFF

J: TRBJ2-1
D: TRBD2
size: .
V: TRBV27
length: 14
DNA: TGTGCCAGCAGTTTCAGGACTAGCCGAAGGGAGCAGTTCTTC
CDR3: CASSFRTSRREQFF

J: TRBJ1-2
D: .
size: few
V: TRBV4-1
length: 13
DNA: TGCGCCAGCAGCCCGGGGTCCGGTGGCGGCTACACCTTC
CDR3: CASSPGSGGGYTF

J: TRBJ2-7
D: TRBD1
size: .
V: TRBV30
length: 15
DNA: TGTGCCTGGAGTGTTGGGGGCAGGGGGCAATACGAGCAGTACTTC
CDR3: CAWSVGGRGQYEQYF

J: TRBJ2-7
D: .
size: .
V: TRBV5-6
length: 14
DNA: TGTGCCAGCCAGAGTAGCGGTAGCTCCTACGAGCAGTACTTC
CDR3: CASQSSGSSYEQYF

J: TRBJ1-2
D: .
size: few
V: TRBV5-1
length: 13
DNA: TGCGCCAGCAGCTTGGGCGGAGCTGGGAGCTACACCTTC
CDR3: CASSLGGAGSYTF

J: TRBJ2-2
D: TRBD2
size: .
V: TRBV29-1
length: 15
DNA: TGCAGCGTTGAAAGAGGAAGCGGGGGCACCGGGGAGCTGTTTTTT
CDR3: CSVERGSGGTGELFF

J: TRBJ1-4
D: .
size: .
V: TRBV19
length: 14
DNA: TGTGCCAGTAGTATCCGGCAGGGAGGTGAAAAACTGTTTTTT
CDR3: CASSIRQGGEKLFF

J: TRBJ2-1
D: TRBD2
size: .
V: TRBV5-6
length: 16
DNA: TGTGCCAGCAGCTTGGTGAGACTAGCGGCCTACAATGAGCAGTTCTTC
CDR3: CASSLVRLAAYNEQFF

J: TRBJ1-3
D: TRBD1
size: .
V: TRBV7-6
length: 13
DNA: TGTGCCACCGCGACAGGGAGAGGAAACACCATATATTTT
CDR3: CATATGRGNTIYF

J: TRBJ2-1
D: .
size: .
V: TRBV5-1
length: 16
DNA: TGCGCCAGCAGCTTGGCCTCCAGGGGCACCTACAATGAGCAGTTCTTC
CDR3: CASSLASRGTYNEQFF

J: TRBJ1-1
D: .
size: .
V: TRBV5-1
length: 15
DNA: TGCGCCAGCAGCTTGGGAGGCTTCCCGGAGACTGAAGCTTTCTTT
CDR3: CASSLGGFPETEAFF

J: TRBJ1-2
D: .
size: .
V: TRBV27
length: 13
DNA: TGTGCCAGCAGTCCGGACCCGAACTATGGCTACACCTTC
CDR3: CASSPDPNYGYTF

J: TRBJ2-2
D: .
size: .
V: TRBV5-1
length: 16
DNA: TGCGCCAGCAGCTTGGAGAGGGGCCTCGACACCGGGGAGCTGTTTTTT
CDR3: CASSLERGLDTGELFF

J: TRBJ1-3
D: .
size: .
V: TRBV18
length: 18
DNA: TGTGCCAGCTCACCACCCGCTGGGACGGTGGTTTCTGGAAACACCATATATTTT
CDR3: CASSPPAGTVVSGNTIYF

J: TRBJ2-7
D: .
size: .
V: TRBV9
length: 14
DNA: TGTGCCAGCAGCGTAGCTGCGGGGGCAGGGGAGCAGTACTTC
CDR3: CASSVAAGAGEQYF

J: TRBJ2-1
D: .
size: .
V: TRBV21-1
length: 14
DNA: TGTGCCAGCAGCACAGCGGGCTCCTACAATGAGCAGTTCTTC
CDR3: CASSTAGSYNEQFF

J: TRBJ2-7
D: .
size: .
V: TRBV27
length: 13
DNA: TGTGCCAGCAGAGCTCTAACAGGGAAAGGGTATTACTTC
CDR3: CASRALTGKGYYF

J: TRBJ2-5
D: TRBD2
size: .
V: TRBV30
length: 15
DNA: TGTGCCTGGAGCTTAGGGCTAGCGGGAGCTGAGACCCAGTACTTC
CDR3: CAWSLGLAGAETQYF

J: TRBJ2-1
D: TRBD2
size: .
V: TRBV6-4
length: 15
DNA: TGTGCCAGCAGTGACACTACTAGCGGGGGAGATGAGCAGTTCTTC
CDR3: CASSDTTSGGDEQFF

J: TRBJ2-7
D: .
size: .
V: TRBV5-1
length: 16
DNA: TGCGCCAGCAGCTTTGGGGGCGGGCAGGTAACTTACGAGCAGTACTTC
CDR3: CASSFGGGQVTYEQYF

J: TRBJ2-6
D: .
size: few
V: TRBV30
length: 15
DNA: TGTGCCTGGAGTAGGACCGTACGTGGGGCCAACGTCCTGACTTTC
CDR3: CAWSRTVRGANVLTF

J: TRBJ2-1
D: .
size: .
V: TRBV27
length: 14
DNA: TGTGCCAGCAGTTTGACCGGGAGATTTAGTGAGCAGTTCTTC
CDR3: CASSLTGRFSEQFF

J: TRBJ1-2
D: .
size: .
V: TRBV10-3
length: 16
DNA: TGTGCCATCAGTGAGTCGACAGGCGCTGGTATAGGGGGCTACACCTTC
CDR3: CAISESTGAGIGGYTF

J: TRBJ2-4
D: .
size: once
V: TRBV5-6
length: 15
DNA: TGTGCCAGCAGCCTTCGTGGGGGTGGCAAAAACATTCAGTACTTC
CDR3: CASSLRGGGKNIQYF

J: TRBJ1-1
D: TRBD1
size: few
V: TRBV10-3
length: 13
DNA: TGTGCCATCAGCTGGGACAGGAACACTGAAGCTTTCTTT
CDR3: CAISWDRNTEAFF

J: TRBJ2-1
D: TRBD2
size: .
V: TRBV4-2
length: 16
DNA: TGTGCCAGCAGCCAGATGGGGGGGGTCACCTACAATGAGCAGTTCTTC
CDR3: CASSQMGGVTYNEQFF

J: TRBJ2-5
D: TRBD2
size: .
V: TRBV7-9
length: 13
DNA: TGTGCCAGCAGCTTAGCTGGGGGGGGGACCCAGTACTTC
CDR3: CASSLAGGGTQYF

J: TRBJ2-1
D: TRBD2
size: .
V: TRBV6-4
length: 15
DNA: TGTGCCAGCAGTGAAGGAGCGGGAGGGCGTAATGAGCAGTTCTTC
CDR3: CASSEGAGGRNEQFF

J: TRBJ2-7
D: TRBD1
size: .
V: TRBV6-1
length: 14
DNA: TGTGCCAGCAGAGTAGGGACAGGGGCCTACGAGCAGTACTTC
CDR3: CASRVGTGAYEQYF

J: TRBJ1-5
D: TRBD1
size: few
V: TRBV6-5
length: 14
DNA: TGTGCCAGCAGTTACTCGACAGGGCATCAGCCCCAGCATTTT
CDR3: CASSYSTGHQPQHF

J: TRBJ2-2
D: TRBD1
size: once
V: TRBV5-5
length: 15
DNA: TGTGCCAGCAGCTTGAGGACAGGGGGCCCCGGGGAGCTGTTTTTT
CDR3: CASSLRTGGPGELFF

J: TRBJ2-1
D: TRBD2
size: .
V: TRBV11-3
length: 17
DNA: TGTGCCAGCAGCTTAGAGGCTAGCGGGAGGGCCGTCCATGAGCAGTTCTTC
CDR3: CASSLEASGRAVHEQFF

J: TRBJ2-7
D: .
size: .
V: TRBV9
length: 17
DNA: TGTGCCAGCAGCGTAGTAGGGGGGGACATTGGGGGGTACGAGCAGTACTTC
CDR3: CASSVVGGDIGGYEQYF

J: TRBJ1-4
D: TRBD1
size: .
V: TRBV18
length: 17
DNA: TGTGCCAGCTCACAACTTGGCCCGGGACAGGGGAATGAAAAACTGTTTTTT
CDR3: CASSQLGPGQGNEKLFF

J: TRBJ1-1
D: .
size: few
V: TRBV5-6
length: 13
DNA: TGTGCCAGCAGCTTGGTGGTGAACACTGAAGCTTTCTTT
CDR3: CASSLVVNTEAFF

J: TRBJ2-3
D: .
size: .
V: TRBV28
length: 13
DNA: TGTGCCAGCCAGGGGGGGAACACAGATACGCAGTATTTT
CDR3: CASQGGNTDTQYF